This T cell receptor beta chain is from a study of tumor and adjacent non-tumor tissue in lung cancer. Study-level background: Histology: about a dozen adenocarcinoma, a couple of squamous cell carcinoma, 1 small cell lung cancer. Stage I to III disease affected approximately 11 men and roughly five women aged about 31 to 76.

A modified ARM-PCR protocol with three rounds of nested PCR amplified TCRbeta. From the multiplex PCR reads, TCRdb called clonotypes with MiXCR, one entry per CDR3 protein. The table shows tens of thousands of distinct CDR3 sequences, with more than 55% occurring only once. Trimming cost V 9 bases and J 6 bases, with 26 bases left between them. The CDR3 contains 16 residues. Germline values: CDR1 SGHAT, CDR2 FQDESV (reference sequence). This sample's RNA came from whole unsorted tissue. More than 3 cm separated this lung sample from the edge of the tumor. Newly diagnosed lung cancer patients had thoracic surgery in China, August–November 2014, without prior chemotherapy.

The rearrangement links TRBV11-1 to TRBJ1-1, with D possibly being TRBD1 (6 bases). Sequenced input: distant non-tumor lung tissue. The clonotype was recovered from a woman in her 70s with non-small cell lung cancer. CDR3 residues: CARNLMGGPGDPEAFF. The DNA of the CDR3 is TGTGCCAGAAACTTGATGGGGGGGCCTGGGGACCCTGAAGCTTTCTTT.